This T cell receptor (beta chain) is drawn from a study of CD4 and CD8 cells across lung adenocarcinoma regions. TCRdb analysed the PCR reads with MiXCR anew, one entry per CDR3 protein. The table records some 20,000 distinct CDR3 sequences, more than 45% of them present only once. The germline V and J ends were trimmed by 7 bases and 0 bases, with 13 bases remaining between them. Germline values: CDR1 SGHRS, CDR2 YFSETQ. The CDR3 totals 15 residues. The patients had localized lung adenocarcinoma, a non-small cell subtype. This clonotype is a singleton in its sample. Sequencing was performed on CD4+ T cells from the margin of a lung tumor. The sequence derives from a male donor with lung adenocarcinoma. The CD4 and CD8 labels of this study may be unreliable. The gene calls are TRBV5-1 and TRBJ2-2, with D possibly TRBD2 on 6 matching bases. DNA of the CDR3: TGCGCCAGCGCAACCGGGACTTCGAACACCGGGGAGCTGTTTTTT. Encoded protein: CASATGTSNTGELFF. The entire variable domain, with the rest obtained from reference TRBV5-1 and TRBJ2-2, is as follows: KAGVTQTPRYLIKTRGQQVTLSCSPISGHRSVSWYQQTPGQGLQFLFEYFSETQRNKGNFPGRFSGRQFSNSRSEMNVSTLELGDSALYLCASATGTSNTGELFFGEGSRLTVL.